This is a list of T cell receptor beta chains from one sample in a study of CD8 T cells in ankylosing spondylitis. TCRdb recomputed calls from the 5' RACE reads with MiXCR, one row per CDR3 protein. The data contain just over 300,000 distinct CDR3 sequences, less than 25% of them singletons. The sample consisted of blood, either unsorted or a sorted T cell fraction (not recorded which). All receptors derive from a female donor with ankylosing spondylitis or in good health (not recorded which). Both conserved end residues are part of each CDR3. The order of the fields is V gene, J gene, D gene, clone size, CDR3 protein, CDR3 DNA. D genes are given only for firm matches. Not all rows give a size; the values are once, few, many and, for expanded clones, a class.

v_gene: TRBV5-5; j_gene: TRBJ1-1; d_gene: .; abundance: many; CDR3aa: CASSSLGSRRGSTEAFF; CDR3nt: TGTGCCAGCAGCTCACTTGGTTCCCGGCGGGGAAGCACTGAAGCTTTCTTT
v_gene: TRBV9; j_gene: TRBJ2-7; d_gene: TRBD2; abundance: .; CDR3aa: CASSVGSSGSIEQYF; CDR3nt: TGTGCCAGCAGCGTTGGTTCTAGCGGGAGCATCGAGCAGTACTTC
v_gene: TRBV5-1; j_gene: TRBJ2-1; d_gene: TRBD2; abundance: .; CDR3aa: CASSPGTSGHNEQFF; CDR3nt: TGCGCCAGCAGCCCCGGGACTAGCGGCCACAATGAGCAGTTCTTC
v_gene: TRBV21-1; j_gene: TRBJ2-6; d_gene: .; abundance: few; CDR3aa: CASSKFRAQGSGANVLTF; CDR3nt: TGTGCCAGCAGCAAATTTAGGGCACAGGGCTCTGGGGCCAACGTCCTGACTTTC
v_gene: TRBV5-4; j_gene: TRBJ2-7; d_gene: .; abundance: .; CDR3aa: CASSLRGRSYEQYF; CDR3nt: TGTGCCAGCAGCTTAAGGGGGAGATCCTACGAGCAGTACTTC
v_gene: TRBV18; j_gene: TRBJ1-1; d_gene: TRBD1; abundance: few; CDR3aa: CASSPTGGITEAFF; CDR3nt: TGTGCCAGCTCACCGACAGGGGGGATAACTGAAGCTTTCTTT
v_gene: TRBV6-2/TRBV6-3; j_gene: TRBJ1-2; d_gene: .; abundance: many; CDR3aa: CASSPDSQGFYGYTF; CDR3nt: TGTGCCAGCAGCCCTGACAGCCAAGGATTCTATGGCTACACCTTC
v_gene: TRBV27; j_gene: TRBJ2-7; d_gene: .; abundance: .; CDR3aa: CASSVSAGPVYEQYF; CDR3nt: TGTGCCAGCAGTGTCTCAGCGGGCCCAGTCTACGAGCAGTACTTC
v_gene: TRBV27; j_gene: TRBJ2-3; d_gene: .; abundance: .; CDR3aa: CASSFGKEEYF; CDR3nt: TGTGCCAGCAGTTTTGGTAAAGAGGAGTATTTT
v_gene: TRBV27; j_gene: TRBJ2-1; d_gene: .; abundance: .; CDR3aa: CASSSDGISSYNEQFF; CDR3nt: TGTGCCAGCAGTTCGGACGGCATTAGCTCCTACAATGAGCAGTTCTTC
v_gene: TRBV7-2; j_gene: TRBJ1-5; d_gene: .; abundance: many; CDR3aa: CASSPGRDQPQHF; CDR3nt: TGTGCCAGCAGCCCAGGGCGGGATCAGCCCCAGCATTTT
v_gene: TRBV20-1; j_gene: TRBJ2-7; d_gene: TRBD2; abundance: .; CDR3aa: CSTRISGIDYEQYF; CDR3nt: TGCAGTACAAGAATTAGCGGGATTGACTACGAGCAGTACTTC
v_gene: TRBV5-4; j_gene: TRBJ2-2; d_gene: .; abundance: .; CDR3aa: CASSLRTQGSGELFF; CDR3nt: TGTGCCAGCAGCTTGCGTACCCAGGGGAGCGGGGAGCTGTTTTTT
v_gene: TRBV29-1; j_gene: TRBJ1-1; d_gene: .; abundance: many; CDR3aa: CSVELGPRGEAFF; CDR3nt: TGCAGCGTTGAATTGGGACCGAGAGGTGAAGCTTTCTTT
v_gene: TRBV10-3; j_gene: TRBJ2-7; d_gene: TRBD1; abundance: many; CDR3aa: CAISGPGQGMGYEQYF; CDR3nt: TGTGCCATCAGTGGACCGGGACAGGGAATGGGCTACGAGCAGTACTTC
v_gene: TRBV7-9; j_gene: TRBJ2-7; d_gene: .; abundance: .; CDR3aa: CASSRDNPEDEQYF; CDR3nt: TGTGCCAGCAGCCGGGACAACCCCGAAGACGAGCAGTACTTC
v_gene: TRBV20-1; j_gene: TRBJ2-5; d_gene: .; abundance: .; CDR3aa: CSALETEKETQYF; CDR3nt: TGCAGTGCCTTAGAGACAGAGAAAGAGACCCAGTACTTC
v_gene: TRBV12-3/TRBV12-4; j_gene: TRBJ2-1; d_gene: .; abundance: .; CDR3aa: CASVRPEGRNEQFF; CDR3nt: TGTGCCAGCGTTAGGCCGGAGGGCAGGAATGAGCAGTTCTTC
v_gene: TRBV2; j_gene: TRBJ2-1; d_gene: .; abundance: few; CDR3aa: CASSETSPNVDEQFF; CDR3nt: TGTGCCAGCAGCGAAACTAGCCCCAACGTGGATGAGCAGTTCTTC
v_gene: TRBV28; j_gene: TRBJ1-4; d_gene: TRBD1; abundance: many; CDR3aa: CASSLLQGNEKLFF; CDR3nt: TGTGCCAGCAGTTTGCTACAGGGGAATGAAAAACTGTTTTTT
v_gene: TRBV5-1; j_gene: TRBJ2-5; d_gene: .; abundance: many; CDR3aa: CASRRGGEQETQYF; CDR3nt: TGCGCCAGCAGGCGCGGAGGGGAGCAAGAGACCCAGTACTTC
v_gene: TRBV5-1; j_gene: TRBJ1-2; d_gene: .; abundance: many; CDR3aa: CASSPGAGNGYTF; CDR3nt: TGCGCCAGCAGCCCGGGTGCAGGGAACGGCTACACCTTC
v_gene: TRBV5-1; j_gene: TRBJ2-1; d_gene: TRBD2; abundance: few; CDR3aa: CASSASGRISREQFF; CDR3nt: TGCGCCAGCAGCGCTAGCGGGAGGATTTCTCGGGAGCAGTTCTTC
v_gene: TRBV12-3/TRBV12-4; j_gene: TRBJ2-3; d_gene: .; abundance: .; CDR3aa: CASSSIEGLTDTQYF; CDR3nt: TGTGCCAGCAGCTCCATAGAAGGGTTGACAGATACGCAGTATTTT
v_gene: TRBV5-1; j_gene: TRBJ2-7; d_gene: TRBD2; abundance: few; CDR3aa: CASSLGSSGPAYEQYF; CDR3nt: TGCGCCAGCAGCTTGGGGTCTAGCGGGCCGGCCTACGAGCAGTACTTC
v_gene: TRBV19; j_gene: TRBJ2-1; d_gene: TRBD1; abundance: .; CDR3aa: CASSKGTGAPLGEQFF; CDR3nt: TGTGCCAGTAGTAAGGGGACAGGAGCCCCTCTTGGTGAGCAGTTCTTC
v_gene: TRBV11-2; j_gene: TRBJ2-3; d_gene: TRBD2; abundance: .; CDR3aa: CASSEIAGVSDTQYF; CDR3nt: TGTGCCAGCAGCGAAATAGCGGGAGTATCAGATACGCAGTATTTT
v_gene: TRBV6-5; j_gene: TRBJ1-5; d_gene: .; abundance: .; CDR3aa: CASGGGIQPQHF; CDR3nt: TGTGCCAGCGGGGGAGGGATTCAGCCCCAGCATTTT
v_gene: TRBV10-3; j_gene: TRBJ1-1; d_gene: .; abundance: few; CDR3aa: CAISKADTEAFF; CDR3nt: TGTGCCATCAGTAAAGCGGACACTGAAGCTTTCTTT
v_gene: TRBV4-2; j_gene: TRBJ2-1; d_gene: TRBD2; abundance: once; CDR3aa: CASSQTPGGREHNEQFF; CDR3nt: TGTGCCAGCAGCCAAACGCCGGGCGGGAGGGAACACAATGAGCAGTTCTTC
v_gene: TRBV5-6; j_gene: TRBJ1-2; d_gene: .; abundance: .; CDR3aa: CASSLVGTATFNYGYTF; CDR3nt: TGTGCCAGCAGCTTGGTCGGGACTGCCACCTTTAACTATGGCTACACCTTC
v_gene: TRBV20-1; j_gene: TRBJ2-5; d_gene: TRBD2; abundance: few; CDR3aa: CSAPRTGTKETQYF; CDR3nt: TGCAGTGCTCCCCGGACGGGGACTAAAGAGACCCAGTACTTC
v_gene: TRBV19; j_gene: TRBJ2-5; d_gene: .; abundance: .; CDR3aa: CASSTGGQKETQYF; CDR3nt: TGTGCAAGTAGTACTGGGGGGCAGAAGGAGACCCAGTACTTC
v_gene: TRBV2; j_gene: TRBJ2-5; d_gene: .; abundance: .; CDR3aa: CASTQRQVAETQYF; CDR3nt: TGTGCCAGCACCCAACGACAGGTCGCAGAGACCCAGTACTTC
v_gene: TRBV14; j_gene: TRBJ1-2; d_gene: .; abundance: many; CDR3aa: CASSQDRSF; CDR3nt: TGTGCCAGCAGCCAAGACCGGTCCTTC
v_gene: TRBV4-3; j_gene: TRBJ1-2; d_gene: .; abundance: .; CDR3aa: CASSQEQGHTYGYTF; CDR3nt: TGCGCCAGCAGCCAAGAACAGGGCCATACCTATGGCTACACCTTC
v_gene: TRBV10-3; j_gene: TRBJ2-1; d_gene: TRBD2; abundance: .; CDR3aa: CAISSLAGGHEQFF; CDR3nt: TGTGCCATCAGCTCACTAGCGGGAGGGCATGAGCAGTTCTTC
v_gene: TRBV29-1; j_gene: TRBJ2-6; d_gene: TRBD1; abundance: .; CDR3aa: CSAGQGRSGANVLTF; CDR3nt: TGCAGCGCCGGACAGGGACGCTCTGGGGCCAACGTCCTGACTTTC
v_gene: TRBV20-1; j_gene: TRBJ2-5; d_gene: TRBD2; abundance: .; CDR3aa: CSALLAGLETQYF; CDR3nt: TGCAGTGCTCTTCTAGCGGGCCTAGAGACCCAGTACTTC
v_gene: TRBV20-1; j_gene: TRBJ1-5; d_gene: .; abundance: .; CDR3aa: CSASPTGLWQPQHF; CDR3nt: TGCAGTGCTAGCCCCACAGGGTTATGGCAGCCCCAGCATTTT
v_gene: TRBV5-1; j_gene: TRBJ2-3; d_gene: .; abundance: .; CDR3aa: CASSLAIAASTDTQYF; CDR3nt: TGCGCCAGCAGCTTGGCGATAGCGGCTAGCACAGATACGCAGTATTTT
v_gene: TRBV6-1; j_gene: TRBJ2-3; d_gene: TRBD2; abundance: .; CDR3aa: CASSLPGLAGFGTQYF; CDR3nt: TGTGCCAGCAGTCTTCCGGGACTAGCGGGTTTCGGGACGCAGTATTTT
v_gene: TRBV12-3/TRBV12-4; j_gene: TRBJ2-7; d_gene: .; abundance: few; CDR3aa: CASTRLGDEQYF; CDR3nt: TGTGCCAGCACCCGACTGGGGGACGAGCAGTACTTC
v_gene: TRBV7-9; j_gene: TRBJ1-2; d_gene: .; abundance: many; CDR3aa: CASSLGGPRRVYGYTF; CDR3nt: TGTGCCAGCAGCTTAGGGGGTCCACGAAGAGTCTATGGCTACACCTTC
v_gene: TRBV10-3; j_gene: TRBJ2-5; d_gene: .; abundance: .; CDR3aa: CAISESLGTQETQYF; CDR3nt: TGTGCCATCAGTGAGTCCTTGGGAACCCAAGAGACCCAGTACTTC
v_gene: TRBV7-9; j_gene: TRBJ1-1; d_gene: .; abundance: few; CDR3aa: CASTGWTEAFF; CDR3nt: TGTGCCAGTACAGGGTGGACTGAAGCTTTCTTT
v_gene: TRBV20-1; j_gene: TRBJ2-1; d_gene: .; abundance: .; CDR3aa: CSAGGSSYNEQFF; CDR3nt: TGCAGTGCAGGGGGTAGCTCCTACAATGAGCAGTTCTTC
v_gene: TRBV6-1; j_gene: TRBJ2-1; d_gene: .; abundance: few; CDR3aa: CASSLRRVEGNEQFF; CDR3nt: TGTGCCAGCAGCCTCAGAAGGGTTGAAGGCAATGAGCAGTTCTTC
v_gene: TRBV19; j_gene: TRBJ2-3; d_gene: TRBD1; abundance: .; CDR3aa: CASSISDRGITDTQYF; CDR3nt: TGTGCCAGTAGTATATCGGACAGGGGGATCACAGATACGCAGTATTTT
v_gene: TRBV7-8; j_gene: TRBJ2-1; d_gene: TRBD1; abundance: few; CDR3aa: CASSFSLGQGNEQFF; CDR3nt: TGTGCCAGCAGCTTTTCTCTGGGACAGGGGAATGAGCAGTTCTTC